The sequence of this TCR beta chain was determined in a study of CD8+ T cells in alopecia areata. Study information: Percent of scalp involved defined treated patients' severity scores. Study-wide points: In blood and scalp, many expanded lesional clones persisted during tofacitinib.

cDNA reverse transcribed from extracted RNA served as the sequencing template. The method was immunoSEQ multiplex PCR; TCRdb's version includes in-frame clones alone and lacks a portion of them. The sample has about 13,000 clones, 68% seen once; the top ten hold 7% to 8%. A word on this clone: What it binds is unknown.

Trimming stripped 0 bases from V and 1 base from J, with 6 bases between. The CDR3 sequence is 15 residues long. Germline assignment: CDR1 MGHRA and CDR2 YSYEKL. Treatment indicated: oral pan-JAK inhibitor, 5-10 mg twice daily. Alopecia areata patients provided lesional scalp punch biopsies and peripheral blood. Source: skin, taken at week 4, from a patient treated with tofacitinib. The chain couples TRBV4-1 to TRBJ2-2; possible D gene TRBD1, 6 bases. The clonotype originates from a human donor with alopecia areata. Here the CDR3 reads CASSQEQGNTGELFF. DNA for the CDR3: TGCGCCAGCAGCCAAGAACAGGGGAACACCGGGGAGCTGTTTTTT.